Listed below are T cell receptor beta chains from one sample, sequenced in a study of shared clonotypes between healthy human individuals. The repertoire was sequenced with immunoSEQ multiplex PCR; TCRdb's copy has only in-frame clones and lacks some. The sample has millions of clones, just over 90% seen once. The sample was naive CD8+ T cells from PBMCs. The receptors were sampled from a man younger than 35 in good health. Some clones in this sample may be carry-over from other donors' samples. Both conserved end residues are part of each CDR3. A D gene is named only where the DNA matches it firmly. Part of the rows lack a size; the others show once, few, many or a class for expanded clones.

NA | TRBJ2-1 | TRBD2 | TRBV2 | TGTGCCAGCAGTGGGGGGACTAGCATTTACAATGAGCAGTTCTTC | CASSGGTSIYNEQFF
NA | TRBJ1-5 | NA | TRBV2 | TGTGCCAGCAGGTACAGGGTCGGGCAGCCCCAGCATTTT | CASRYRVGQPQHF
NA | TRBJ2-1 | NA | TRBV2 | TGTGCCAGCAGCTTTGATGAGCAGTTCTTC | CASSFDEQFF
NA | TRBJ1-4 | NA | TRBV27 | TGTGCCAGCAGTTTTAGGGACGGCGGAGAAAAACTGTTTTTT | CASSFRDGGEKLFF
NA | TRBJ2-6 | NA | TRBV25-1 | TGTGCCAGCAGTGAATTGGGGGGCGCTGGGGCCAACGTCCTGACTTTC | CASSELGGAGANVLTF
NA | TRBJ2-1 | NA | TRBV6-5 | TGTGCCAGCAGTTATGGCAGGCCGTCTAACAATGAGCAGTTCTTC | CASSYGRPSNNEQFF
NA | TRBJ2-7 | NA | TRBV4-1 | TGCGCCAGCAGCCAAGACGGGGGTTTGGTCTACGAGCAGTACTTC | CASSQDGGLVYEQYF
NA | TRBJ2-5 | NA | TRBV28 | TGTGCCAGCAGCCTCCCGCGGGTCCAAGAGACCCAGTACTTC | CASSLPRVQETQYF
NA | TRBJ2-7 | NA | TRBV28 | TGTGCCAGCAGTTTCCCCGAGGGGGTCTCCAACGAGCAGTACTTC | CASSFPEGVSNEQYF
NA | TRBJ2-2 | TRBD2 | TRBV9 | TGTGCCAGCAGCGTAGGCGGGAGAGGTACCGGGGAGCTGTTTTTT | CASSVGGRGTGELFF
NA | TRBJ2-5 | NA | TRBV15 | TGTGCCACCACAGGGTTCGGGGAGACCCAGTACTTC | CATTGFGETQYF
once | TRBJ2-7 | NA | TRBV5-5 | TGTGCCAGCAGCTTGGCCTTAAGTTCCTACGAGCAGTACTTC | CASSLALSSYEQYF
NA | TRBJ2-2 | TRBD2 | TRBV11-3 | TGTGCCAGCAGCCAGCGGGAGGGCCTTTCCGGGGAGCTGTTTTTT | CASSQREGLSGELFF
NA | TRBJ2-3 | TRBD2 | TRBV28 | TGTGCCAGCAGACGACTAGCGGGAGATATAGATACGCAGTATTTT | CASRRLAGDIDTQYF
NA | TRBJ2-3 | TRBD1 | TRBV4-3 | TGCGCCAGCAGCCCTCGGGACAGCACGTGGAGGGATACGCAGTATTTT | CASSPRDSTWRDTQYF
NA | TRBJ2-1 | TRBD2 | TRBV9 | TGTGCCAGTAGTTCCGGGACTAGCTTCCATGAGCAGTTCTTC | CASSSGTSFHEQFF
NA | TRBJ2-3 | NA | TRBV2 | TGTGCCAGCAGCGGCGGAGTGGGCGGGACATCAGATACGCAGTATTTT | CASSGGVGGTSDTQYF
NA | TRBJ2-1 | TRBD1 | TRBV10-3 | TGTGCCATCAGTGCAGGGACAGGGTGGCCCTACAATGAGCAGTTCTTC | CAISAGTGWPYNEQFF
NA | TRBJ1-5 | TRBD1 | TRBV27 | TGTGCCAGCTGGACAGGGGGTCAGCCCCAGCATTTT | CASWTGGQPQHF
NA | TRBJ2-7 | TRBD1 | TRBV28 | TGTGCCAGCAGTTCCCGACAGGGGGCCTCCTACGAGCAGTACTTC | CASSSRQGASYEQYF
NA | TRBJ1-5 | NA | TRBV4-3 | TGCGCCAGCAGCCAAGACGGGGACGGGGGTAATCAGCCCCAGCATTTT | CASSQDGDGGNQPQHF
few | TRBJ1-5 | NA | TRBV10-3 | TGTGCCATCCGGGGAGGTAATCAGCCCCAGCATTTT | CAIRGGNQPQHF
NA | TRBJ1-1 | NA | TRBV6-5 | TGTGCCAGCAGTTACTCTGAGGGTATCACTGAAGCTTTCTTT | CASSYSEGITEAFF
NA | TRBJ2-7 | TRBD2 | TRBV19 | TGTGCCAGTAGTATAAGGTTTCCAGCGGGAGTGAGATACGAGCAGTACTTC | CASSIRFPAGVRYEQYF
few | TRBJ1-1 | NA | TRBV10-1 | TGCGCCAGCAGTGAATCGAGTCGGAGCACTGAAGCTTTCTTT | CASSESSRSTEAFF
NA | TRBJ2-1 | TRBD1 | TRBV18 | TGTGCCAGCTCACCAGCCCAAGGACAGGGCAGGAATGAGCAGTTCTTC | CASSPAQGQGRNEQFF
NA | TRBJ2-7 | TRBD1 | TRBV28 | TGTGCCAGCAGTTTGCCCCGGGACAGGGAAGAGGAGCAGTACTTC | CASSLPRDREEEQYF